This T cell receptor beta chain comes out of a study of T cell responses to AZD1222 COVID-19 vaccine. There are 13 residues in the CDR3. Germline CDR1 is LGHNT and CDR2 is FRNRAP. The junction had 6 bases not matched to a gene; V was cut back by 9 bases and J by 4 bases. Clones were sequenced by immunoSEQ multiplex PCR, and TCRdb holds only the in-frame ones, with some missing. The sample shows approximately 180,000 clones, 85% to 95% of them seen only once. The chain carries TRBV12-5 and TRBJ1-1; 9 positions agree with TRBD1. The receptor's source is an adult who received the MenACWY meningococcal vaccine as a control. Source: peripheral blood, taken 28 days after the second dose of the MenACWY control vaccine. CDR3 nucleotide sequence: TGTGCTAGATGGACAGGGGTGGCCACTGAAGCTTTCTTT. Protein sequence: CARWTGVATEAFF.